The rows below give T cell receptor beta chains drawn from one sample of a study of cytomegalovirus exposure and HLA in healthy donors. Profiled with immunoSEQ multiplex PCR; TCRdb holds only in-frame clones, not every one. Of over 50,000 clones listed, about 80% are singletons. Sequencing input: PBMCs. The receptors shown here come from a man between 50 and 59 years old in good health and CMV-seropositive. Both conserved end residues are part of each CDR3. Each record gives: CDR3 length, D gene, clone size, J gene, V gene, CDR3 protein, CDR3 DNA. A D gene is named only where the DNA matches it firmly. A clone size is listed for some rows: how often the clone was seen (once, few, many), or a class if it is expanded.

18	TRBD2	NA	TRBJ2-1	TRBV5-1	CASSMRSLAGGPRNEQFF	TGCGCCAGCAGCATGAGATCACTAGCGGGAGGGCCCCGGAATGAGCAGTTCTTC
14	TRBD1	NA	TRBJ2-7	TRBV6-1	CASSKQGGYYEQYF	TGTGCCAGCAGCAAACAGGGGGGATACTACGAGCAGTACTTC
15	TRBD1	few	TRBJ1-2	TRBV10-3	CAISVGGGQGHGYTF	TGTGCCATCAGTGTAGGAGGGGGACAGGGGCATGGCTACACCTTC
15	NA	once	TRBJ1-5	TRBV27	CASSRTGRSNQPQHF	TGTGCCAGCAGTAGAACAGGGAGAAGCAATCAGCCCCAGCATTTT
13	TRBD1	NA	TRBJ1-2	TRBV5-6	CASSLRQGDGYTF	TGTGCCAGCAGCTTGCGACAGGGGGACGGCTACACCTTC
15	TRBD1	few	TRBJ2-3	TRBV6-6	CASRNTMDRGDTQYF	TGTGCCAGCAGAAATACCATGGACAGGGGAGATACGCAGTATTTT
17	NA	NA	TRBJ2-1	TRBV4-3	CASSQDIIAIIYNAQFF	TGCGCCAGCAGCCAAGATATCATAGCAATCATCTACAATGCGCAGTTCTTC
13	TRBD1	NA	TRBJ2-7	TRBV6-1	CASSPDRTYEQYF	TGTGCCAGCAGCCCGGACAGGACCTACGAGCAGTACTTC
14	NA	NA	TRBJ2-7	TRBV18	CASSPMEGTYEQYF	TGTGCCAGCTCCCCCATGGAGGGTACCTACGAGCAGTACTTC
14	TRBD1	NA	TRBJ2-5	TRBV6-5	CASSLTGGRETQYF	TGTGCCAGCAGTCTAACAGGGGGCCGGGAGACCCAGTACTTC
17	NA	few	TRBJ2-1	TRBV4-3	CASSQAIIVITYNEQFF	TGCGCCAGCAGCCAAGCTATCATAGTAATCACCTACAATGAGCAGTTCTTC
16	TRBD1	NA	TRBJ2-1	TRBV7-3	CASSSYRGREENEQFF	TGTGCCAGCAGCTCCTACAGGGGGCGCGAAGAGAATGAGCAGTTCTTC
11	NA	once	TRBJ2-7	TRBV6-5	CACDSRYEQYF	TGTGCCTGTGACAGTAGATACGAGCAGTACTTC
19	TRBD2	NA	TRBJ2-7	TRBV7-6	CASSGLLSGGASNPYEQYF	TGTGCCAGCAGCGGGCTGCTGAGCGGGGGGGCCTCGAACCCCTACGAGCAGTACTTC
15	NA	NA	TRBJ2-5	TRBV7-2	CASSSNRGASETQYF	TGTGCCAGCAGCTCAAACCGGGGGGCGTCGGAGACCCAGTACTTC
14	NA	NA	TRBJ2-3	TRBV5-4	CASSLDPNTDTQYF	TGTGCCAGCAGCTTGGATCCTAACACAGATACGCAGTATTTT
18	NA	NA	TRBJ2-6	TRBV5-1	CASSVTGTQSSGANVLTF	TGCGCCAGCAGCGTTACAGGGACCCAGAGCTCTGGGGCCAACGTCCTGACTTTC
14	NA	NA	TRBJ1-1	TRBV14	CASSLAGMNTEAFF	TGTGCCAGCAGCCTCGCAGGGATGAACACTGAAGCTTTCTTT
14	NA	few	TRBJ2-2	TRBV7-9	CSSSLVGRSGELFF	TGTTCCAGCAGCTTAGTAGGGAGGTCCGGGGAGCTGTTTTTT
13	NA	NA	TRBJ2-7	TRBV5-6	CASSGTLDYEQYF	TGTGCCAGCAGCGGGACTCTCGACTACGAGCAGTACTTC
15	TRBD1	NA	TRBJ1-3	TRBV6-5	CASRSGTGSGNTIYF	TGTGCCAGCAGAAGCGGGACAGGGTCCGGAAACACCATATATTTT
14	NA	NA	TRBJ2-1	TRBV10-1	CASSESMTVNEQFF	TGCGCCAGCAGTGAGTCGATGACAGTCAATGAGCAGTTCTTC
15	TRBD1	few	TRBJ2-3	TRBV7-9	CASSARDRSTDTQYF	TGTGCCAGCAGCGCCCGGGACAGGAGCACAGATACGCAGTATTTT
14	NA	NA	TRBJ1-5	TRBV5-3	CARSLGTGGNPQHF	TGTGCCAGAAGCTTGGGCACGGGAGGAAATCCCCAGCATTTT
16	NA	few	TRBJ1-3	TRBV7-8	CASSQGTGGTGNTIYF	TGTGCCAGCAGCCAAGGGACCGGGGGGACAGGAAACACCATATATTTT
15	TRBD1	NA	TRBJ1-4	TRBV5-4	CASSSRTGGDEKLFF	TGTGCCAGCAGCTCCCGGACAGGGGGCGATGAAAAACTGTTTTTT
13	NA	NA	TRBJ2-3	TRBV6-5	CASSETWTVTLFF	TGTGCCAGCAGTGAGACCTGGACAGTAACCCTCTTTTTT
15	NA	NA	TRBJ1-3	TRBV30	CAWSVTGHSGSTIYF	TGTGCCTGGAGTGTAACAGGACACTCTGGAAGCACCATATATTTT
15	TRBD2	NA	TRBJ2-1	TRBV9	CASSVGGGALNEQFF	TGTGCCAGCAGCGTAGGCGGGGGGGCATTAAATGAGCAGTTCTTC
16	TRBD2	once	TRBJ2-7	TRBV28	CASSLAGGRYPYEQYF	TGTGCCAGCAGTTTAGCGGGGGGTCGGTACCCCTACGAGCAGTACTTC
14	NA	NA	TRBJ1-5	TRBV7-9	CASSQGYSNQPQHF	TGTGCCAGCAGCCAGGGGTATAGCAATCAGCCCCAGCATTTT
12	NA	NA	TRBJ2-3	TRBV5-1	CASSPNTDTQYF	TGCGCCAGCAGCCCCAACACAGATACGCAGTATTTT
17	NA	few	TRBJ2-5	TRBV7-9	CASSPPLGTPGEETQYF	TGCGCCAGCAGCCCACCTTTGGGGACCCCAGGGGAAGAGACCCAGTACTTC
15	TRBD2	NA	TRBJ2-7	TRBV7-2	CASSSGLAGGREQYF	TGTGCCAGCAGCTCGGGACTAGCGGGAGGGCGCGAGCAGTACTTC
13	NA	NA	TRBJ1-1	TRBV5-8	CASSVRGGTEAFF	TGTGCCAGCAGCGTCAGGGGTGGCACTGAAGCTTTCTTT
14	TRBD1	NA	TRBJ1-2	TRBV5-5	CASSLEGQGLGYTF	TGTGCCAGCAGCTTGGAGGGACAGGGACTTGGCTACACCTTC
14	TRBD2	NA	TRBJ2-7	TRBV5-6	CASSNLAGDYEQYF	TGTGCCAGCAGCAACCTAGCGGGAGACTACGAGCAGTACTTC
16	NA	few	TRBJ2-1	TRBV25-1	CASSVRTLGNYNEQFF	TGTGCCAGCAGTGTTAGGACTCTTGGAAACTACAATGAGCAGTTCTTC
12	NA	NA	TRBJ1-5	TRBV6-1	CASTTGLQPQHF	TGTGCCAGCACTACAGGGCTGCAGCCCCAGCATTTT
15	TRBD1	NA	TRBJ2-1	TRBV4-1	CASSPGQGLYNEQFF	TGCGCCAGCAGCCCTGGACAGGGCCTCTACAATGAGCAGTTCTTC